This is a list of T cell receptor beta chains from one sample in a study of T cell changes during pregnancy in multiple sclerosis. Here immunoSEQ multiplex PCR was the method, and the copy in TCRdb shows in-frame clones only, minus some. The table lists over 70,000 clones, 92% of them singletons. This material consisted of peripheral blood, taken in the first trimester of pregnancy. These receptors were obtained from a female donor in good health, enrolled as a control in a pregnancy study. Each CDR3 is given with its conserved first and last residue. The D gene is left open where the match is weak. Rows may omit the clone size; those that give it use once, few, many or a size class.

TRBD2,once,TRBJ2-7,TRBV27,CASSTTGTSDYEQYF,TGTGCCAGCAGTACGACCGGGACTAGCGACTACGAGCAGTACTTC
.,many,TRBJ2-7,TRBV13,CASSLEQGYEQYF,TGTGCCAGCAGCTTAGAACAGGGCTACGAGCAGTACTTC
TRBD1,.,TRBJ2-7,TRBV7-6,CASSLGQGAYEQYF,TGTGCCAGCAGCTTGGGACAGGGTGCCTACGAGCAGTACTTC
TRBD2,.,TRBJ2-3,TRBV19,CASSHGAGGPDTQYF,TGTGCCAGTAGTCATGGGGCGGGAGGGCCAGATACGCAGTATTTT
.,.,TRBJ2-5,TRBV5-1,CASRMTGDGETQYF,TGCGCCAGCAGAATGACAGGCGACGGAGAGACCCAGTACTTC
TRBD1,once,TRBJ1-2,TRBV5-1,CASSLEGQGALGYTF,TGCGCCAGCAGCTTGGAAGGACAGGGGGCGCTTGGCTACACCTTC
.,.,TRBJ1-1,TRBV10-1,CASRDTEAFF,TGCGCCAGCCGAGACACTGAAGCTTTCTTT
.,.,TRBJ2-3,TRBV2,CASATTRTDTQYF,TGTGCCAGCGCCACAACCAGGACAGATACGCAGTATTTT
.,.,TRBJ2-5,TRBV9,CASSLRSAGQETQYF,TGTGCCAGCAGCCTTAGGTCCGCAGGTCAAGAGACCCAGTACTTC
TRBD1,once,TRBJ1-4,TRBV7-2,CASSFTGVGEKLFF,TGTGCCAGCAGCTTTACAGGGGTTGGCGAAAAACTGTTTTTT
TRBD1,once,TRBJ2-7,TRBV6-6,CASSLGQGSSYEQYF,TGTGCCAGCAGTTTGGGACAGGGGAGCTCCTACGAGCAGTACTTC
TRBD2,.,TRBJ2-2,TRBV7-2,CASSFTPPLAGGPRELFF,TGTGCCAGCAGCTTCACCCCCCCCCTAGCGGGGGGCCCCAGGGAGCTGTTTTTT
TRBD1,.,TRBJ1-1,TRBV11-3,CASSLRGTVNTEAFF,TGTGCCAGCAGCCTCAGGGGGACGGTGAACACTGAAGCTTTCTTT
.,.,TRBJ2-5,TRBV19,CASKSEIQETQYF,TGTGCCAGTAAGTCGGAGATCCAAGAGACCCAGTACTTC
TRBD1,.,TRBJ1-1,TRBV7-8,CASSFRPQGMNTEAFF,TGTGCCAGCAGCTTTAGGCCACAGGGGATGAACACTGAAGCTTTCTTT
.,.,TRBJ1-5,TRBV4-1,CASSQISGPNQPQHF,TGCGCCAGCAGCCAGATAAGCGGACCCAATCAGCCCCAGCATTTT
.,once,TRBJ2-1,TRBV2,CASMNGPFNEQFF,TGTGCCAGCATGAATGGGCCTTTCAATGAGCAGTTCTTC
TRBD1,.,TRBJ1-5,TRBV6-5,CASSPSTGVNQPQHF,TGTGCCAGCAGTCCCTCGACAGGGGTCAATCAGCCCCAGCATTTT
TRBD2,.,TRBJ2-2,TRBV2,CASSATSGRSGELFF,TGTGCCAGCAGTGCGACTAGCGGGAGGTCCGGGGAGCTGTTTTTT
.,.,TRBJ1-1,TRBV4-1,CASSQEEGRRTEAFF,TGCGCCAGCAGCCAAGAGGAGGGGCGGAGGACTGAAGCTTTCTTT
.,.,TRBJ2-7,TRBV5-1,CASSSTAVSYEQYF,TGCGCCAGCAGCTCTACAGCAGTCTCCTACGAGCAGTACTTC
TRBD2,.,TRBJ2-3,TRBV5-1,CASSLAGGTDTQYF,TGCGCCAGCAGCTTAGCGGGAGGCACAGATACGCAGTATTTT
TRBD1,.,TRBJ1-1,TRBV5-5,CASSLTGANTEAFF,TGTGCCAGCAGCCTGACAGGGGCCAACACTGAAGCTTTCTTT
.,.,TRBJ2-7,TRBV7-2,CASSLNRDYEQYF,TGTGCCAGCAGCTTAAACCGGGACTACGAGCAGTACTTC
TRBD1,.,TRBJ1-1,TRBV9,CASSRKDGTATEAFF,TGTGCCAGCAGCAGAAAGGACGGGACAGCCACTGAAGCTTTCTTT
.,.,TRBJ2-5,TRBV11-2,CASSLGQNQETQYF,TGTGCCAGCAGCTTAGGACAGAACCAAGAGACCCAGTACTTC
.,.,TRBJ2-1,TRBV5-4,CASSLRNEQFF,TGTGCCAGCAGCTTGCGGAATGAGCAGTTCTTC
TRBD1,.,TRBJ2-7,TRBV7-9,CASSNRDRVRYEQYF,TGTGCCAGCAGCAACCGGGACAGGGTACGGTACGAGCAGTACTTC